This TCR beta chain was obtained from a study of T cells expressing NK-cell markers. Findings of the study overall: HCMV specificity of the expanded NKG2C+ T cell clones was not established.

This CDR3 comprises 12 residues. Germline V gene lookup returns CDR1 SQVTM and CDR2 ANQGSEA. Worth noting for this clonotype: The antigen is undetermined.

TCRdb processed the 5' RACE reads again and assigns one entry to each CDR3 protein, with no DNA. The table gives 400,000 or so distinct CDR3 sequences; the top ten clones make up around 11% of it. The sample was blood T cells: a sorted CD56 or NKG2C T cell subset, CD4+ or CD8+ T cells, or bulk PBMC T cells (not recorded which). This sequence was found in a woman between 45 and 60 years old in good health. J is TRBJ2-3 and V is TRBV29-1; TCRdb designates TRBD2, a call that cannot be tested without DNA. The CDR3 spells CSVFAGGDTQYF.